This TCR beta chain was profiled in a study of long-term antiretroviral therapy in people with HIV. Germline assignment: CDR1 SGHTA and CDR2 FQGNSA. Trimming left V 1 base short and J 4 bases short, with 15 bases between. This CDR3 is built from 16 residues. Runs used v3.0 of the immunoSEQ assay and were done at survey level. Using immunoSEQ multiplex PCR, the repertoire was profiled, and TCRdb retains in-frame clones only, with some absent. This table holds roughly 33,000 clones, roughly three quarters found once. Specimens held roughly 0.95-11 million cryopreserved PBMC prior to DNA extraction. The specimen comprised unsorted PBMCs, sampled 3.1 years after starting antiretroviral therapy. The V gene is TRBV7-2, the J gene TRBJ2-3; D uncertain. This receptor was identified in a woman aged 45 to 65 with HIV. As DNA, the CDR3 is TGTGCCAGCAGCTTAGAACCACCGTTACTATCAGATACGCAGTATTTT. Translating gives CASSLEPPLLSDTQYF. The variable domain in full, with the rest retrieved from reference TRBV7-2 and TRBJ2-3, is GAGVSQSPSNKVTEKGKDVELRCDPISGHTALYWYRQSLGQGLEFLIYFQGNSAPDKSGLPSDRFSAERTGGSVSTLTIQRTQQEDSAVYLCASSLEPPLLSDTQYFGPGTRLTVL.